The 27 T cell receptor beta chains listed next were all sequenced from one sample in a study of low-dose radiotherapy and immunotherapy resistance in tumors. Indicated time point: before trial treatment. Primers targeting TRAV and TRBV primed first-strand cDNA, covering alpha and beta chains. The PCR that amplified TCRs ran for 20 to 25 cycles, relying on a constant-region primer and a V-primer adapter. Via MiXCR, TCRdb re-called the reads, giving one row per CDR3 protein. The table shows around 65,000 distinct CDR3 sequences, with approximately 25% occurring only once. The sample consisted of PBMCs, taken before treatment. The receptors shown here come from a male donor with rectosigmoid adenocarcinoma.

This clonotype was seen a handful of times. The chain is built from TRBV5-1 and TRBJ2-5; tentative D call: TRBD2 (6 bases). The CDR3 is made up of 15 amino acids. Germline lookup yields CDR1 SGHRS and CDR2 YFSETQ. V was shortened by 0 bases and J by 3 bases, with 12 bases between the two germline ends. CDR3 sequence (DNA): TGCGCCAGCAGCTTGGATAGCGGACCCAAAGAGACCCAGTACTTC. Its translation is CASSLDSGPKETQYF.

In its sample, this clonotype was seen many times. The chain links TRBV19 to TRBJ2-5; 12 nucleotides line up with TRBD1. Looked up from germline, CDR1 is LNHDA and CDR2 is SQIVND (reference sequence). The ends lost 9 bases at V and 6 bases at J; junction bases unmatched: 11. The CDR3 covers 15 residues. The CDR3 DNA reads TGTGCCAGCAGCCCCGGGACAGGGGGCATGAAGACCCAGTACTTC. This encodes CASSPGTGGMKTQYF.

This clonotype was detected ten times or more. The genes are TRBV29-1 and TRBJ2-1; D is undetermined. CDR3 length: 10 amino acids. V was cut by 7 bases and J by 9 bases, with 10 bases left in between. Germline lookup yields CDR1 SQVTM and CDR2 ANQGSEA. The DNA for the CDR3 is TGCAGCGCAGAATCCCGTGAGCAGTTCTTC. It specifies CSAESREQFF.

This clonotype has ten or more counts. V and J are TRBV18 and TRBJ2-5, with D possibly being TRBD1 or TRBD2 (6 bases each). This CDR3 has 15 amino acids. The germline gives CDR1 KGHSH, CDR2 LQKENI. The V and J ends lost 1 base and 4 bases respectively, with 13 bases between them. The CDR3 loop is CASSPRVGGGETQYF. The CDR3 DNA is TGTGCCAGCTCACCACGTGTCGGGGGCGGAGAGACCCAGTACTTC.

Ten or more counts support this clonotype. This chain joins TRBV29-1 and TRBJ1-2, with a possible D match to TRBD1 (5 bases). With 4 bases removed from V and 6 bases from J, the gap between germline ends came to 15 bases. This CDR3 comprises 13 residues. The germline V gene has CDR1 SQVTM and CDR2 ANQGSEA. This CDR3 is CSVAGQGGHGYTF. CDR3 sequence (DNA): TGCAGCGTTGCGGGCCAGGGAGGTCATGGCTACACCTTC.

This clonotype was counted many times. The rearrangement links TRBV6-5 to TRBJ2-7, with D perhaps matching TRBD2 (5 bases). CDR3 length: 14 residues. Germline CDR1 is MNHEY and CDR2 is SVGAGI. The V end lost 5 bases, the J end lost 6 bases, and 17 bases lay between the germline ends. CDR3 DNA sequence: TGTGCCAGCAGTCCCGCGGTTTGGACTCCCGAGCAGTACTTC. Protein: CASSPAVWTPEQYF.

Regarding this clonotype: This sequence may be a read error, since a much larger clone differs from it by one base. This chain links TRBV23-1 with TRBJ2-1; possible D gene TRBD2, 6 bases. TRBV23-1 is sorted into the ORF group, with uncertain function. The CDR3 loop spans 15 amino acids. Trimming stripped 7 bases from V and 0 bases from J, with 13 bases between. This CDR3 is CASTRDWASYNEQFF. Here the CDR3 DNA reads TGCGCCAGCACCCGGGACTGGGCCTCCTACAATGAGCAGTTCTTC.

This clonotype was observed many times. The rearrangement uses TRBV7-2 and TRBJ2-5; D remains ambiguous. The CDR3 totals 15 residues. V was shortened by 4 bases and J by 0 bases, with 12 bases between the two germline ends. CDR1 is SGHTA and CDR2 is FQGNSA in the germline V gene. CDR3 sequence (DNA): TGTGCCAGCAGCTCTCCCTACGGGTACCAAGAGACCCAGTACTTC. The encoded protein is CASSSPYGYQETQYF.

This clonotype was detected many times. This chain links TRBV7-2 with TRBJ2-4; tentative D call: TRBD1 (6 bases). The CDR3 totals 15 residues. Germline V CDR1 and CDR2: SGHTA, FQGNSA. Trimming stripped 1 base from V and 6 bases from J, with 13 bases between. This chain's CDR3 is CASSLEPARGNIQYF. The CDR3 nucleotides are TGTGCCAGCAGCTTAGAGCCCGCCAGGGGAAACATTCAGTACTTC.

This clonotype was recorded a few times. The rearrangement uses TRBV30 and TRBJ2-5, with 11 bases matching TRBD1. In germline, CDR1 is GTSNPN, CDR2 SVGIG (reference sequence). The J segment lost 5 bases and the V segment lost 8 bases, leaving 1 base of the junction unmatched. CDR3 length: 11 amino acids. CDR3 amino acids: CAGTGGETQYF. In DNA form, the CDR3 reads TGTGCCGGGACAGGGGGTGAGACCCAGTACTTC. Full variable domain (rest looked up from reference TRBV30 and TRBJ2-5): SQTIHQWPATLVQPVGSPLSLECTVEGTSNPNLYWYRQAAGRGLQLLFYSVGIGQISSEVPQNLSASRPQDRQFILSSKKLLLSDSGFYLCAGTGGETQYFGPGTRLLVL.

Ten or more counts support this clonotype. V gene TRBV7-2 combines with J gene TRBJ2-7; 7 nucleotides align to TRBD2. The germline CDR1 and CDR2 sequences are SGHTA and FQGNSA. This CDR3 spans 12 amino acids. V shed 5 bases and J 6 bases; nucleotides not matched to a gene: 4. The CDR3 nucleotides are TGTGCCAGCAGCCCAGGGAGGGGCGAGCAGTACTTC. Its protein is CASSPGRGEQYF.

This clonotype was seen at least ten times. The V gene is TRBV28, the J gene TRBJ1-1; 7 positions match TRBD1. Trimming at V came to 4 bases and at J to 3 bases, leaving 5 bases not matched to a gene. This CDR3 is built from 14 residues. CDR1 and CDR2 from the germline V gene are MDHEN and SYDVKM. Written as DNA, the CDR3 is TGTGCCAGCAGTTCCACAGGGGAGGACACTGAAGCTTTCTTT. Residues: CASSSTGEDTEAFF.

The chain couples TRBV20-1 to TRBJ2-3; the match to TRBD1 covers 9 bases. J gave up 3 bases and V 1 base, and 8 bases lay outside the gene matches. There are 16 residues in the CDR3. Germline loops: CDR1 DFQATT, CDR2 SNEGSKA (reference sequence). The CDR3 loop is CSARAAGQGFTDTQYF. The CDR3 DNA sequence: TGCAGTGCTAGAGCTGCGGGACAGGGTTTTACAGATACGCAGTATTTT.

The sample holds many counts of this clonotype. The J gene is TRBJ1-6, the V gene TRBV28; TRBD1 might be the D (5 bases). CDR3 length equals 15 residues. Per germline, CDR1 MDHEN and CDR2 SYDVKM. With 7 bases removed from V and 8 bases from J, the gap between germline ends came to 18 bases. CDR3 bases: TGTGCCAGCAATAACCCGTGGGGGAGAGATTCACCCCTCCACTTT. It encodes CASNNPWGRDSPLHF.

This clonotype was recorded at least ten times. The chain combines TRBV19 with TRBJ1-5; TRBD1 matches at 9 bases. Germline-derived CDR1 and CDR2 are LNHDA and SQIVND (reference sequence). This CDR3 comprises 16 residues. The V segment lost 6 bases and the J segment 6 bases; nucleotides outside the gene matches: 12. DNA for the CDR3: TGTGCCAGTAGACCACCTCGTGGGACAGGGACTCAGCCCCAGCATTTT. It yields the protein CASRPPRGTGTQPQHF.

The chain uses TRBV14 and TRBJ2-1, with TRBD1 identical over 7 bases. The CDR3 is 14 amino acids. With V trimmed by 0 bases and J by 5 bases, 1 base remained unmatched. Germline loops: CDR1 SGHDN, CDR2 FVKESK. The CDR3 DNA sequence: TGTGCCAGCAGCCAAGATGGGACAGACAATGAGCAGTTCTTC. This sequence encodes CASSQDGTDNEQFF. The entire variable domain, with the rest obtained from reference TRBV14 and TRBJ2-1, is as follows: EAGVTQFPSHSVIEKGQTVTLRCDPISGHDNLYWYRRVMGKEIKFLLHFVKESKQDESGMPNNRFLAERTGGTYSTLKVQPAELEDSGVYFCASSQDGTDNEQFFGPGTRLTVL.

The table lists this clonotype with many counts. The V gene is TRBV10-1, the J gene TRBJ2-7; D ambiguous. V gave up 0 bases and J gave up 6 bases, with 15 bases separating them. This CDR3 region has 15 residues. Germline V gene sequence: CDR1 WNHNN, CDR2 SYGVQD (reference sequence). The CDR3 DNA reads as TGCGCCAGCAGTGAGTCGACGGCAGGCGCGATCGAGCAGTACTTC. It yields the protein CASSESTAGAIEQYF.

In the case of this clonotype: This likely came from a read error, as a far larger clone is one base away. This chain links TRBV2 with TRBJ2-7; 8 bases are shared with TRBD1. This CDR3 region has 12 residues. Trimming removed 6 bases from V and 2 bases from J; junction bases left unmatched: 0. CDR1 and CDR2 (germline): SNHLY, FYNNEI. CDR3 bases: TGTGCCAGCAGACAGGGGGCCTACGAGCAGTACTTC. Translated: CASRQGAYEQYF.

In the case of this clonotype: An end of the junction differs from the germline gene, which may be a read error. The rearrangement joins TRBV6-5 to TRBJ2-2, with D perhaps assigned TRBD1 or TRBD2 (5 bases each). Germline V gene sequence: CDR1 MNHEY, CDR2 SVGAGI. This CDR3 is 16 amino acids long. DNA of the CDR3: TGCGCCAGCAGTCGATCACTAGGGGCGGGCACCGGGGAGCTGTTTTTT. Translated, it gives CASSRSLGAGTGELFF.

This clonotype is a singleton in its sample. This sequence joins TRBV28 and TRBJ2-3; 12 nucleotides match TRBD2. The germline V gene encodes CDR1 MDHEN and CDR2 SYDVKM. The junction had 6 bases not matched to a gene; V was cut back by 6 bases and J by 5 bases. The CDR3 loop spans 15 amino acids. CDR3 nucleotide sequence: TGTGCCAGCAGCCGACTAGCGGGAGCGATAGATACGCAGTATTTT. The encoded protein is CASSRLAGAIDTQYF.

This clonotype was counted ten times or more. The CDR3 bases are TGTGCCAGCATCGGCGGGGGAATTTATAATCAGCCCCAGCATTTT. This gives the protein CASIGGGIYNQPQHF. The gene calls are TRBV28 and TRBJ1-5; D perhaps matches TRBD1 (5 bases). Trimming pared 7 bases from V and 4 bases from J, leaving 17 bases between. The CDR3 contains 15 residues. CDR1 MDHEN and CDR2 SYDVKM come from the germline V gene. The variable domain in full, completed from reference TRBV28 and TRBJ1-5, reads DVKVTQSSRYLVKRTGEKVFLECVQDMDHENMFWYRQDPGLGLRLIYFSYDVKMKEKGDIPEGYSVSREKKERFSLILESASTNQTSMYLCASIGGGIYNQPQHFGDGTRLSIL.

By share, this clonotype counts as medium-sized (0.01 to 0.1%). The V and J genes are TRBV7-8 and TRBJ2-3; D is unclear. The germline gives CDR1 SGHVS, CDR2 FQNEAQ. The ends were cut back, 5 bases at V and 4 bases at J, with 10 bases in the middle. The CDR3 consists of 13 residues. The CDR3 spells CASSPPRADTQYF. The CDR3 bases are TGTGCCAGCAGCCCCCCCCGGGCAGATACGCAGTATTTT.

This clonotype was detected ten times or more. The chain has TRBV25-1 and TRBJ1-1, with TRBD1 identical over 7 bases. This CDR3 comprises 17 residues. V was clipped by 2 bases and J by 2 bases; unmatched bases: 11. Germline-derived CDR1 and CDR2 are MGHDK and SYGVNS. This CDR3 reads CASSEKRKGARNTEAFF. As DNA, the CDR3 is TGTGCCAGCAGTGAAAAACGCAAGGGGGCGCGTAACACTGAAGCTTTCTTT.

In this sample, this clonotype turned up a few times. A far more abundant clone sits one base away, making this likely a read error. The chain carries TRBV5-4 and TRBJ2-7; D call uncertain. V gave up 4 bases and J gave up 7 bases, with 18 bases separating them. The CDR3 is 14 residues long. Germline V CDR1 and CDR2: SGHNT, YYREEE (reference sequence). The CDR3: CASSRPSSYNEQYF. CDR3 nucleotides: TGTGCCAGCAGCCGACCGAGCTCCTACAATGAGCAGTACTTC.

This clonotype was counted at least ten times. The chain is built from TRBV7-9 and TRBJ1-6; unclear D gene. Looked up from germline, CDR1 is SEHNR and CDR2 is FQNEAQ (reference sequence). CDR3 size: 13 residues. The V and J ends lost 0 bases and 6 bases respectively, with 3 bases between them. DNA for the CDR3: TGTGCCAGCAGCTTAGCGCTTAATTCACCCCTCCACTTT. Encoded protein: CASSLALNSPLHF.

This clonotype was observed at least ten times. This chain joins TRBV2 and TRBJ2-7; 10 positions match TRBD1. V lost 7 bases, J lost 2 bases, and 2 bases stayed unmatched. Germline CDR1 and CDR2: SNHLY and FYNNEI. The CDR3 totals 13 residues. Here the CDR3 DNA reads TGTGCCAGCACCGGGACAGGGGCCTACGAGCAGTACTTC. The encoded protein is CASTGTGAYEQYF. Filled out from reference TRBV2 and TRBJ2-7, the complete variable domain reads EPEVTQTPSHQVTQMGQEVILRCVPISNHLYFYWYRQILGQKVEFLVSFYNNEISEKSEIFDDQFSVERPDGSNFTLKIRSTKLEDSAMYFCASTGTGAYEQYFGPGTRLTVT.

This clonotype was seen only once. This likely came from a read error, as a far larger clone is one base away. The genes are TRBV11-2 and TRBJ2-1; D is undetermined. Germline loops: CDR1 SGHAT, CDR2 FQNNGV. V dropped 1 base and J dropped 10 bases, with 11 bases sitting between them. This CDR3 has 13 residues. CDR3 sequence reads: CASSLGPTYEQFF. Written as DNA, the CDR3 is TGTGCCAGCAGCTTAGGGCCTACCTACGAGCAGTTCTTC.